This record looks at one T cell receptor beta chain sequence and its context. Its antigen remains unknown. Single viable CD3+CD4+CD8-CD45RO+ cells were sorted as the memory CD4+ T cells. Total CD4+ T cells were enriched by CD4 positive selection. V was pared by 2 bases and J by 5 bases, with 13 bases between. Germline assignment: CDR1 SGHVS and CDR2 FQNEAQ. This CDR3 has 15 residues. Produced via immunoSEQ multiplex PCR; TCRdb's table is partial and in-frame only. The table shows about 25,000 clones, with less than 80% occurring only once. The data are from a study of memory CD4+ T cells and cytomegalovirus serostatus. Across the study: Donors were healthy Belgian adults, fewer than ten CMV seropositive and 20 to 25 seronegative.

Study results and caveats: A US-trained random forest predicted CMV serostatus with median AUC around 0.91. Of under 200 reported CMV TCRbeta sequences, some 70 were found in memory CD4+ repertoires.

Sequenced: memory CD4+ T cells from blood. The V call is TRBV7-8, the J call TRBJ1-5; D is perhaps TRBD1 (5 bases). The origin of this receptor is an adult in good health and CMV-seronegative. The CDR3 here is CASSLNRQGDQPQHF. CDR3 sequence (DNA): TGTGCCAGCAGCTTAAATAGGCAGGGAGATCAGCCCCAGCATTTT.